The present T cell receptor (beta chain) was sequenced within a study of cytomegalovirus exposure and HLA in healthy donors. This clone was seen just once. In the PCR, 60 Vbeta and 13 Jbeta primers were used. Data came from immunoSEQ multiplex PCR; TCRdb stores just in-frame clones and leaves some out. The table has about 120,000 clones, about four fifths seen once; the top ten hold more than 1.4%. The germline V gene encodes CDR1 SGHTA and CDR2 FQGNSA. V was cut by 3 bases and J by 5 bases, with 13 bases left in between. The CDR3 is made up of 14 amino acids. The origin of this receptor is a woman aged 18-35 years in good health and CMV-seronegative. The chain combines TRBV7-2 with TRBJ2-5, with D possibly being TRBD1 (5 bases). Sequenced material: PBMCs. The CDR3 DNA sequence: TGTGCCAGCAGCTTTCAGGGATCGTGGGAGACCCAGTACTTC. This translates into CASSFQGSWETQYF.